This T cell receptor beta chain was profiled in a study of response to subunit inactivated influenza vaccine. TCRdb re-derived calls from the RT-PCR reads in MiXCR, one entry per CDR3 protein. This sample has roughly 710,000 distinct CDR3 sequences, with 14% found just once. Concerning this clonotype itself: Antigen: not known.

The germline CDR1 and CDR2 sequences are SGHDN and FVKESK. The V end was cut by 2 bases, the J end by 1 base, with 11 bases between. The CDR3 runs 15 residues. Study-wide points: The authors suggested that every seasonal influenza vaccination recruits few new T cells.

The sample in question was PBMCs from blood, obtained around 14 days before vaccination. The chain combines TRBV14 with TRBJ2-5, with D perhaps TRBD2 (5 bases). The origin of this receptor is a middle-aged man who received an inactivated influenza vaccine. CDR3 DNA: TGTGCCAGCAGCCAACACCGGGATCTCCAAGAGACCCAGTACTTC. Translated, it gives CASSQHRDLQETQYF.